Sequencing of this T cell receptor beta chain was carried out in a study of OX40 agonist ivuxolimab in advanced cancers. At the level of the whole study: Ivuxolimab, which targeted the costimulatory receptor OX40 (CD134), was an agonistic, fully human IgG2 monoclonal antibody. Of the approximately 50 dose-escalation patients, hepatocellular carcinoma was present in around 20, melanoma in approximately 15, renal cell carcinoma in 9 and head and neck cancer in 9. Three dose-escalation patients achieved partial responses, one with hepatocellular carcinoma and two with cutaneous melanoma. Peripheral TCRbeta sequencing was intended to test whether TCR sequence diversity was altered and clonal T-cell expansion was caused by ivuxolimab. In the dose-escalation cohort, 82.7% of patients were male, and the mean age was around 60 years, with a range of about 23 to 85. The monotherapy dose-escalation portion (N ≈ 57 patients) of the phase I ivuxolimab trial is reported in the paper. Patients were allowed to have had prior anti-PD-1, anti-PD-L1 or anti-CTLA-4 therapy, and around 37% of the dose-escalation patients had previously received checkpoint inhibitors. Intravenous ivuxolimab was administered to patients every 2 weeks at six dose levels: 0.01, 0.1, 0.3, 1.5, 3 and 10 mg/kg.

Including the terminal cysteine and phenylalanine, the CDR3 comprises 13 residues. The sequence is cut down to CDR3 DNA, 39 bases in frame from base 1. At the junction V is shortened by 9 bases and J by 1 base; bases outside the gene matches: 4. As encoded in the germline V gene, CDR1 is MDHEN while CDR2 is SYDVKM. With regard to this clone: Its target antigen remains unknown. The sample holds no much larger clone one base away, and base qualities are not on file.

Broader findings and caveats from the paper: On average, CD8+ T cells showed more expanded clones than CD4+ T cells after ivuxolimab. Low levels of normalized T-cell clonal expansion were also seen in some patients who did not respond. The antigen specificity of the peripheral T cells that underwent clonal expansion was not determined. In the 0.1-3.0 mg/kg groups, partial responders were among the patients with the lowest normalized peripheral clonal expansion, particularly in CD8+ T cells. At doses of 0.1 to 3.0 mg/kg, clonal expansion of both CD4+ and CD8+ blood T cells was observed from baseline to week 6.

Genomic DNA was extracted from sorted cells for sequencing of the TCRbeta CDR3 region. The immunoSEQ Assay was used for sequencing of TCRbeta CDR3 regions. Not all clones reach the TCRdb copy of this immuneACCESS table, which keeps in-frame sequences only. Checked studies attribute under half of the gap to unresolved V genes and leave the rest unexplained. This sample lists about 77,000 clones; about four fifths were detected once. The ten largest clones take up roughly 0.77% of the sample. Patients with a history of autoimmune disease or receiving systemic immunosuppression were excluded from the trial. In every dose cohort, peripheral blood was drawn for TCR sequencing at baseline, cycle 4 day 1, and cycle 7 day 1. Samples came from an open-label, multicenter, first-in-human phase I dose-escalation trial of ivuxolimab. Adults with locally advanced or metastatic melanoma, renal cell carcinoma, hepatocellular carcinoma or head and neck squamous cell carcinoma were enrolled in the trial. Before TCR sequencing, CD4+ T cells and CD8+ T cells from peripheral blood were sorted into separate populations.

This receptor chain uses TRBV28 and TRBJ2-5; a stretch of 8 junction bases matches TRBD2. The sample consisted of CD4+ or CD8+ T cells sorted from blood, taken in a trial of the OX40 agonist ivuxolimab. The clonotype comes from an adult with an advanced solid tumor such as melanoma, head and neck, liver or kidney cancer. In nucleotides, the sequence is TGTGCCAGTACTCTAGCGGGCCAAGAGACCCAGTACTTC. Translated, it reads CASTLAGQETQYF.